This T cell receptor beta chain was captured by sequencing in a study of T cell responses to AZD1222 COVID-19 vaccine. This clone was detected once. Its antigen is currently unknown. The CDR3 has 16 residues. Germline V gives CDR1 SGHNT, CDR2 YYREEE (reference sequence). J gave up 2 bases and V 5 bases, and 6 bases lay outside the gene matches. Study results and limitations: There were repertoire samples only from the period after the peak T cell response. Donor demographics were predominantly white British with a female majority; clonal diversity may be underestimated. Nearly half of spike-specific TCRs reportedly target variant regions that are unmutated in the B.1.351 and B.1.1.7 variants. Baseline testing showed seropositivity in only a handful of AZD1222 recipients.

Method: immunoSEQ multiplex PCR; TCRdb's copy keeps in-frame clones and lacks some. This table has about 120,000 clones, about nine tenths appearing once. The source is an adult in good health. This chain connects TRBV5-4 to TRBJ2-5, with TRBD2 identical over 13 bases. The sequenced sample was peripheral blood, obtained on day 0 of MenACWY control vaccination. The chain's CDR3 is CASSQGLAGLQETQYF. The DNA of the CDR3 is TGTGCCAGCAGTCAGGGACTAGCGGGACTACAAGAGACCCAGTACTTC.